Described below is a single TCR beta chain sequence and its context. The sample is drawn from a study of OX40 agonist ivuxolimab in advanced cancers. The germline V gene has CDR1 MDHEN and CDR2 SYDVKM. The CDR3 totals 14 residues. The junction had 4 bases not matched to a gene; V was cut back by 3 bases and J by 4 bases. Only in-frame clones appear in the TCRdb table, and some are missing; sequencing was by immunoSEQ multiplex PCR. Counted here are 85,000 to 100,000 clones, 87% occurring once; the ten biggest clones make up about 4.5%. Here the sequenced sample was CD4+ or CD8+ T cells sorted from blood, taken in a trial of the OX40 agonist ivuxolimab. The chain carries TRBV28 and TRBJ2-3, with 7 bases lining up with TRBD2. The receptor was isolated from an adult with an advanced solid tumor such as melanoma, head and neck, liver or kidney cancer. CDR3 DNA sequence: TGTGCCAGCAGTTTTGGCGGGAGTTCAGATACGCAGTATTTT. Translated: CASSFGGSSDTQYF.